What follows is one T cell receptor beta chain and its context. The antigen is undetermined. The data originate from a study of CD8 T cells in ankylosing spondylitis. The study's findings and limits: What seemed typical of ankylosing spondylitis blood was a TCR beta motif built from roughly 8 highly homologous variants. Previously reported in reactive arthritis synovial fluid and blood were some of the motif variants.

Each CDR3 protein is one row after TCRdb ran MiXCR on the 5' RACE reads. The table has fewer than 500,000 distinct CDR3 sequences, 20% to 25% seen once; the top ten hold about 17%. Specimen: blood, either unsorted or a sorted T cell fraction (not recorded which). The TCR comes from a male donor with ankylosing spondylitis.

In DNA form, the CDR3 reads TGTGCCAGCAGTTCCCACTCGGGGGACTGGACGGGAGGCTACACCTTC. Translation gives CASSSHSGDWTGGYTF. This chain joins TRBV6-5 and TRBJ1-2; weak D call: TRBD1 (5 bases). The CDR3 has 16 residues. V was trimmed by 4 bases and J by 8 bases, leaving 23 bases between them. Per the germline V gene, CDR1 is MNHEY and CDR2 is SVGAGI.